A single sample gave rise to the 2 T cell receptor beta chains below, sequenced in a study of T cells in Graves' hyperthyroidism and ophthalmopathy. RNA transcripts gave rise to amplified TCR beta CDR3 regions. The study used the HTBI primer set for a first-round RT-PCR of the TCR CDR3. MiXCR, applied by TCRdb to the multiplex PCR reads, yields one record per CDR3 protein. This table has approximately 570,000 distinct CDR3 sequences, nearly 20% appearing once. Sequencing was done on a sample of blood. These receptors came from a man aged 40-55 years with Graves' ophthalmopathy.

This clonotype was detected ten times or more. V usage is TRBV5-1 and J usage is TRBJ2-7, with D hard to call. Germline V lookup: CDR1 SGHRS, CDR2 YFSETQ. The CDR3 runs to 16 residues. Trimming stripped 4 bases from V and 9 bases from J, with 26 bases between. The CDR3 DNA follows: TGCGCCAGCAGCCCGGATGAGATGGAATTTCTCACGGGGCAGTACTTC. This sequence encodes CASSPDEMEFLTGQYF.

This clonotype was observed a few times. The rearrangement joins TRBV20-1 to TRBJ1-1, with D unclear. In germline, CDR1 is DFQATT, CDR2 SNEGSKA (reference sequence). The CDR3 contains 14 residues. The germline V and J ends were trimmed by 3 bases and 4 bases, with 15 bases remaining between them. The CDR3 DNA reads TGCAGTGCTAGTCCGCCGTGGCAGATCACTGAAGCTTTCTTT. Encoded protein: CSASPPWQITEAFF.